This T cell receptor beta chain derives from a study of beta chain features in type 1 diabetes. Study at large: Analysis included about 100 million sorted cells drawn from all samples. Overall study results and limits: Patients with Type 1 diabetes showed moderately but significantly shorter TCRB CDR3s in all four CD4+ subsets. Lower insertion and higher deletion counts appeared at VDJ junctions in type 1 diabetes patients.

This clone was picked up a small number of times. Its target is not known. Isolated RNA was reverse transcribed in full, so expressed TCRB transcripts were sequenced. Here immunoSEQ multiplex PCR was the method, and the copy in TCRdb shows in-frame clones only, minus some. This sample carries 600,000 to 700,000 clones, about an eighth of them seen once, and the ten largest clones take around 0.022%. The V and J ends lost 0 bases and 6 bases respectively, with 11 bases between them. Looked up from germline, CDR1 is MNHNS and CDR2 is SASEGT. This CDR3 has 14 residues. It was one heparinised blood draw, averaging roughly 100 mL, that each donor gave.

This chain links TRBV6-1 with TRBJ1-2, with a weak D call TRBD1 (6 bases). This receptor was obtained from a man younger than 35 with type 1 diabetes. Sequenced: naive CD4+ T cells from blood. The CDR3 DNA reads TGTGCCAGCAGTGAAGCGCTGGGGGCGAATGGCTACACCTTC. Translating it yields CASSEALGANGYTF.